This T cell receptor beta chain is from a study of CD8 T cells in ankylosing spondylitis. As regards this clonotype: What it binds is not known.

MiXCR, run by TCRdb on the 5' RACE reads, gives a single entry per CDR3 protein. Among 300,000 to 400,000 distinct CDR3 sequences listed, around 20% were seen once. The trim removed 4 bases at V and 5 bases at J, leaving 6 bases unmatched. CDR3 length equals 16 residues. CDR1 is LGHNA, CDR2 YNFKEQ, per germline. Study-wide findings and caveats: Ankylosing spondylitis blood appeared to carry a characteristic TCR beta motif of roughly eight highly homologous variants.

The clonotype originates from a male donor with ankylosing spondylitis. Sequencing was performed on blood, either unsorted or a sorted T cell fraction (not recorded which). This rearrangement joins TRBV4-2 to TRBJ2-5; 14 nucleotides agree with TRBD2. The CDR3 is CASSPGTSGREETQYF. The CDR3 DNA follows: TGTGCCAGCAGCCCCGGGACTAGCGGGAGAGAGGAGACCCAGTACTTC.